The source of this TCR beta chain is a study of blood T cell repertoires in COVID-19. Study summary: Acute and convalescent COVID-19 specimens originated in the United States, Italy and Spain. In each case, the material was cDNA or gDNA derived from T cells, B-cell-depleted T cells, or PBMCs.

This clone was picked up a small number of times. As handled by the study authors: From reference gene primer amplification, estimates of nucleated cell counts were derived. Generated by immunoSEQ multiplex PCR, the TCRdb table keeps only in-frame clones and is missing some. Clonal size and the V and J genes are those of that table, whereas D and trimming came from the DNA. The table has 250,000 to 300,000 clones, around 88% seen once. Trimming cost V 0 bases and J 3 bases; bases outside gene matches: 5. Germline V gives CDR1 SGHKS, CDR2 YYEKEE (reference sequence). This CDR3 is built from 16 residues.

Material: peripheral blood. The chain carries TRBV5-5 and TRBJ2-1; TRBD2 matches 8 bases. This receptor was obtained from a man of 80 years or more with acute or convalescent COVID-19. The CDR3: CASSLDPLAVYNEQFF. Written as DNA, the CDR3 is TGTGCCAGCAGCTTGGACCCACTAGCGGTCTACAATGAGCAGTTCTTC.